This TCR beta chain was observed in a study of identical twins. This CDR3 is 16 amino acids long. The germline V gene has CDR1 SGHDT and CDR2 YYEEEE. V lost 0 bases and J lost 9; bases outside the gene matches: 11. Unique molecular identifiers were present on the cDNA, and a universal primer site came from template switching. Each CDR3 protein gets one entry after TCRdb re-called the 5' RACE reads with MiXCR. The sample has 1.5 million to 2 million distinct CDR3 sequences; around 29% are singletons. The sequenced material came from cord blood. This clonotype was obtained from a newborn girl in good health. This chain links TRBV5-6 with TRBJ2-3; TRBD2 aligns across 9 bases. The CDR3 sequence is CASSLDRGSGGTTQYF. The CDR3 nucleotides are TGTGCCAGCAGCTTGGATCGCGGTAGCGGGGGTACGACGCAGTATTTT.